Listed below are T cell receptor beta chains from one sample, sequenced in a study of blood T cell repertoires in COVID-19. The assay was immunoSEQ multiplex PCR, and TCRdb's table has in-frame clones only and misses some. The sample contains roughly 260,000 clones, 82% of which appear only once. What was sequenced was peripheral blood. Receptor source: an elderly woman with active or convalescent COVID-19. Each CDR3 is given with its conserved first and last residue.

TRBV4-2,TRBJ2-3,CASSQDLKRGGQFRVTDTQYF
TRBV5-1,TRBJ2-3,CASSLTGDPRTDTQYF
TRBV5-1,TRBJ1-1,CASSPPQTGTEAFF
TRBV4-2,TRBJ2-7,CASSPPSGTGGYEQYF
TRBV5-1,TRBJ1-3,CASSPETSAVGNTIYF
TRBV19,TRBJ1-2,CASSQQGYGGYTF
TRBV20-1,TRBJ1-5,CSASRGYSNQPQHF
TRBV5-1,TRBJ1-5,CASSLGQANQPQHF
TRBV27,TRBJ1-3,CASSLAGTGNTIYF
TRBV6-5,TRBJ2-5,CASSYGLAGTQYF